This T cell receptor beta chain originates from a study of blood T cell repertoires in COVID-19. This clone occurred a few times. Looked up from germline, CDR1 is SGHDT and CDR2 is YYEEEE. The V and J ends lost 2 bases and 10 bases, in that order; junction bases with no gene match: 5. There are 13 residues in the CDR3. Study processing details: By means of reference gene primer amplification, nucleated cell counts were estimated. Assay: immunoSEQ multiplex PCR; the TCRdb copy retains only in-frame clones and omits some. The D gene and trimming were derived from the DNA, and the V and J assignments and clone size from that table. The table records about 28,000 clones, over 75% of them present only once.

V gene TRBV5-6 combines with J gene TRBJ2-1; 8 bases map to TRBD1. The TCR was taken from a woman aged 55-69 years with acute or convalescent COVID-19. The sequenced material came from peripheral blood. CDR3 protein: CASSFGQGREQFF. CDR3 DNA: TGTGCCAGCAGCTTCGGACAGGGTCGGGAGCAGTTCTTC.